This T cell receptor beta chain derives from a study of CD8+ T cells in alopecia areata. The CDR3 has 16 residues. V lost 0 bases and J lost 0, with 10 bases in between. The germline gives CDR1 LGHNA, CDR2 YNLKQL (reference sequence). Details on this clone: Its antigen is not known. Each gene name is a mouse one. The CDR3 is cut off 4 residues early in the read; its end comes from the germline J gene.

Broader study findings: Compared with normal scalp, lesional scalp had higher clonality and more expanded CD8+ clones. Possibly because of HLA-related factors, TCR sharing was less clear across patients than in mice.

A panel of CD4, CD8alpha, NKG2D, NKG2ACE and other markers served to sort pooled cutaneous lymph node cells. Once RNA had been extracted, it was reverse transcribed into cDNA to act as the sequencing template. TCRdb's copy holds only in-frame clones and misses some; the assay was immunoSEQ multiplex PCR. The record shows under 350,000 clones for this sample, with no singletons present. This chain connects TRBV5 to TRBJ2-5, with no clear D. Sequencing used CD4+ T cells sorted from a lymph node. The sequence came from a C3H/HeJ mouse with alopecia areata. The strain bears MHC haplotype H2-k. CDR3 sequence: CASSQEAGVNQDTQYF. The CDR3 DNA, read in part, is TGTGCCAGCAGCCAAGAAGCAGGTGTTAACCAAGAC.